This T cell receptor beta chain was retrieved from a study of blood T cells in healthy people across ages. Study as a whole: Through template switching, about one barcoded beta molecule was captured per two T cells, as measured in model experiments.

Then a second PCR, running roughly 7 to 11 cycles, was carried out with a sample-barcoded 5' primer and a J-beta primer mix. Via MiXCR, TCRdb re-called the 5' RACE reads, giving one row per CDR3 protein. The sample shows about 1.7 million distinct CDR3 sequences, about 30% of them seen only once. General study results and limits: Diversity of TCR beta correlated strongly with naive T cell percentage.

Concerning this clonotype: Its antigen is as yet unknown.

In germline, CDR1 is DFQATT, CDR2 SNEGSKA (reference sequence). V lost 2 bases, J lost 8 bases, and 5 bases stayed unmatched. This CDR3 contains 12 residues. What was sequenced was blood. This sequence was found in a woman aged 25 to 39 in good health. This sequence joins TRBV20-1 and TRBJ1-2, with 7 nucleotides matching TRBD1. CDR3 sequence reads: CSARRSGGGYTF. CDR3 DNA: TGCAGTGCTAGACGTTCAGGGGGGGGCTACACCTTC.